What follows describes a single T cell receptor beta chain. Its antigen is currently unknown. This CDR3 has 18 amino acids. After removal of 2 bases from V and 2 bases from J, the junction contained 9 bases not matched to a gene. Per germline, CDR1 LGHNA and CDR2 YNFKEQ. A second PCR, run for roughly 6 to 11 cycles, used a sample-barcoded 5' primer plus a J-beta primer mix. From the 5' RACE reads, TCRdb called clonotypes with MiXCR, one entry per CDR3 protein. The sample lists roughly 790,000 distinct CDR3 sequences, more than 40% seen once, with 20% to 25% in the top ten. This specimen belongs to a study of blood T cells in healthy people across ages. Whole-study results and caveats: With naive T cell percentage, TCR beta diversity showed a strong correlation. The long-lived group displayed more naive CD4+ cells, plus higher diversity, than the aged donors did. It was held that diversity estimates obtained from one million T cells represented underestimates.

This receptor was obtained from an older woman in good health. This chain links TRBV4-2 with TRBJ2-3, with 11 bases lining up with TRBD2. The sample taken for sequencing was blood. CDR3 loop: CASSQSLLAGGDTDTQYF. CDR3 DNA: TGTGCCAGCAGCCAATCCTTGCTAGCGGGAGGTGACACAGATACGCAGTATTTT.